These 26 T cell receptor beta chains came from one sample sequenced in a study of T cells in localized non-small cell lung cancer. The protocol was immunoSEQ multiplex PCR, while the TCRdb copy is restricted to in-frame clones and leaves out a portion. The sample consists of under 700 clones, 15% to 20% of them appearing once. The sequenced sample was lung tumor tissue, obtained before any cancer treatment. Receptor source: a male donor older than 55 with stage III squamous cell lung carcinoma.

In its sample, this clone is large (0.1 to 1%). The chain has TRBV19 and TRBJ1-3; D unclear. CDR1 and CDR2 (germline): LNHDA, SQIVND (reference sequence). The CDR3 covers 14 residues. Trimming shortened V by 2 bases and J by 3 bases, and 8 bases separated the two germline ends. The CDR3 region is CASSIQAFGNTIYF. The CDR3 DNA reads as TGTGCCAGTAGTATACAGGCGTTTGGAAACACCATATATTTT.

This clone was detected only a few times. This sequence joins TRBV11-3 and TRBJ1-1, with 8 bases aligning to TRBD1. The length of the CDR3 is 15 residues. Germline trimming cut 6 bases from V and 4 bases from J; bases unmatched to any gene: 10. Germline V gives CDR1 SGHNT, CDR2 YENEEA. DNA for the CDR3: TGTGCCAGCAGTCCACAACAACAGGGGGGCACTGAAGCTTTCTTT. Translation gives CASSPQQQGGTEAFF.

This chain connects TRBV19 to TRBJ2-7; tentative D call: TRBD2 (6 bases). With 5 bases removed from V and 0 bases from J, the gap between germline ends came to 17 bases. In germline, CDR1 is LNHDA, CDR2 SQIVND (reference sequence). The CDR3 contains 16 residues. The CDR3 sequence: CASSPLVGGISYEQYF. CDR3 nucleotides: TGTGCCAGTAGTCCCCTAGTGGGCGGGATCTCCTACGAGCAGTACTTC.

This clone was seen a few times. The chain employs TRBV19 and TRBJ2-7, with D perhaps being TRBD1 or TRBD2 (5 bases each). V dropped 5 bases and J dropped 4 bases, with 12 bases sitting between them. This CDR3 comprises 13 residues. CDR1 LNHDA and CDR2 SQIVND come from the germline V gene (reference sequence). CDR3 protein: CASSFRDRYEQYF. The DNA for the CDR3 is TGTGCCAGTAGTTTCCGGGACCGTTACGAGCAGTACTTC.

Comments on this clone: Relative to the germline gene, one junction end is altered; a read error may explain this. The rearrangement uses TRBV19 and TRBJ2-3, with 9 bases identical to TRBD2. Germline values: CDR1 LNHDA, CDR2 SQIVND (reference sequence). The CDR3 consists of 12 residues. The CDR3 DNA is TGTGCCAGTAGGATAGCGGGAGAAACGCAGTATTTT. This sequence encodes CASRIAGETQYF. Filled out from reference TRBV19 and TRBJ2-3, the complete variable domain reads DGGITQSPKYLFRKEGQNVTLSCEQNLNHDAMYWYRQDPGQGLRLIYYSQIVNDFQKGDIAEGYSVSREKKESFPLTVTSAQKNPTAFYLCASRIAGETQYFGPGTRLTVL.

V gene TRBV9 combines with J gene TRBJ2-5; TRBD2 is a possible D gene (5 bases). This CDR3 contains 16 residues. Germline-derived CDR1 and CDR2 are SGDLS and YYNGEE. The V and J ends lost 0 bases and 5 bases respectively, with 17 bases between them. For the CDR3, the DNA is TGTGCCAGCAGCGTAGAGTCCGGGGTAGTAGGGGAGACCCAGTACTTC. The encoded protein is CASSVESGVVGETQYF.

In this sample, this clone turned up a few times. The gene calls are TRBV9 and TRBJ1-3, with D maybe TRBD1 (5 bases). Trimming left V 5 bases short and J 0 bases short, with 12 bases between. The CDR3 consists of 15 residues. Germline V CDR1 and CDR2: SGDLS, YYNGEE. The CDR3 sequence is CASSESGYSGNTIYF. As DNA, the CDR3 is TGTGCCAGCAGTGAGTCAGGGTACTCTGGAAACACCATATATTTT. Drawing the rest from reference TRBV9 and TRBJ1-3, the complete variable domain is DSGVTQTPKHLITATGQRVTLRCSPRSGDLSVYWYQQSLDQGLQFLIQYYNGEERAKGNILERFSAQQFPDLHSELNLSSLELGDSALYFCASSESGYSGNTIYFGEGSWLTVV.

Only a few counts were recorded for this clone. This chain connects TRBV12-5 to TRBJ1-1, with D unresolved. The CDR3 is 13 residues long. In germline, CDR1 is LGHNT, CDR2 FRNRAP. CDR3 nucleotides: TGTGCCAGCTCCATAGAAGAGAACACTGAAGCTTTCTTT. Its protein product is CASSIEENTEAFF.

The V call is TRBV12-5, the J call TRBJ1-4; tentative D call: TRBD1 (5 bases). Germline CDR1 LGHNT, CDR2 FRNRAP. V was shortened by 4 bases and J by 8 bases, with 26 bases between the two germline ends. The CDR3 is 18 residues long. The CDR3 nucleotides read TGTGCTAGTGGTTCCCCAATCCAATCCCGGGACCCGAAGGAAAAACTGTTTTTT. Translated, it gives CASGSPIQSRDPKEKLFF.

This chain connects TRBV11-3 to TRBJ1-1; D gene ambiguous. There are 15 residues in the CDR3. In germline, CDR1 is SGHNT, CDR2 YENEEA. The germline V and J ends were trimmed by 2 bases and 7 bases, with 17 bases remaining between them. DNA for the CDR3: TGTGCCAGCAGCTTAAGGAGGCGGGAATTGAATGAAGCTTTCTTT. Translation: CASSLRRRELNEAFF.

V gene TRBV28 combines with J gene TRBJ2-1, with D uncertain. The V gene's germline CDR1 is MDHEN and CDR2 SYDVKM. CDR3 length equals 16 residues. Deletions cut 4 bases from V and 0 bases from J, with 13 bases between. CDR3 protein: CASSSPGGLSYNEQFF. CDR3 nucleotides: TGTGCCAGCAGTTCCCCTGGCGGCCTCTCCTACAATGAGCAGTTCTTC.

This clone is medium-sized by share. This rearrangement joins TRBV11-3 to TRBJ2-7, with TRBD2 as a possible D gene (6 bases). The CDR3 covers 14 residues. The germline V gene has CDR1 SGHNT and CDR2 YENEEA. Trimming left V 4 bases short and J 6 bases short, with 16 bases between. CDR3 residues: CASSSRAGKGEQYF. Here the CDR3 DNA reads TGTGCCAGCAGCTCTCGGGCGGGGAAGGGCGAGCAGTACTTC.

The chain has TRBV19 and TRBJ2-1, with TRBD2 matching 9 bases. The CDR3 extends over 18 amino acids. Trimming removed 5 bases from V and 2 bases from J; junction bases left unmatched: 13. Germline V gene lookup returns CDR1 LNHDA and CDR2 SQIVND (reference sequence). The CDR3 bases are TGTGCCAGTAGTCCCATCCTTAGCGGGAGAGGTCCCTACAATGAGCAGTTCTTC. Its protein product is CASSPILSGRGPYNEQFF.

The J gene is TRBJ1-1, the V gene TRBV7-4; 10 bases line up with TRBD1. Germline CDR1 is SGHVT and CDR2 is SQSDAQ. Unmatched junction bases numbered 3, after V lost 4 bases and J lost 7 bases. The CDR3 length is 13 residues. CDR3 sequence reads: CASSSGQGGEAFF. For the CDR3, the DNA is TGTGCCAGCAGCTCCGGACAGGGGGGTGAAGCTTTCTTT.

Only a few counts were recorded for this clone. The chain joins TRBV19 to TRBJ1-2, with TRBD1 matching over 12 bases. Germline assignment: CDR1 LNHDA and CDR2 SQIVND (reference sequence). Trimming at V came to 9 bases and at J to 5 bases, leaving 7 bases not matched to a gene. The CDR3 totals 14 residues. The CDR3 here is CASLPGQGAYGYTF. In DNA form, the CDR3 reads TGTGCCAGCTTACCGGGACAGGGGGCTTATGGCTACACCTTC.

The rearrangement links TRBV5-1 to TRBJ2-7, with TRBD2 matching over 15 bases. After removal of 1 base from V and 7 bases from J, the junction contained 6 bases not matched to a gene. This CDR3 contains 16 residues. Germline values: CDR1 SGHRS, CDR2 YFSETQ. The CDR3 region has the DNA TGCGCCAGCAGCTTGTCGGGGACTAGCGGGAGGAAGGAGCAGTACTTC. As protein: CASSLSGTSGRKEQYF.

V is TRBV11-3 and J is TRBJ1-5, with 11 bases aligning to TRBD1. J was trimmed by 4 bases and V by 4 bases; bases with no gene match: 0. Germline assignment: CDR1 SGHNT and CDR2 YENEEA. CDR3 length: 14 residues. This CDR3 is CASSWDRGNQPQHF. The DNA for the CDR3 is TGTGCCAGCAGCTGGGACAGGGGGAATCAGCCCCAGCATTTT.

This clone is judged medium-sized (0.01 to 0.1%). The rearrangement joins TRBV6-8 to TRBJ2-1; perhaps TRBD2 as D (6 bases). From germline, CDR1 is MNHGY and CDR2 SAAAGT. The CDR3 is 15 residues long. The germline V and J ends were trimmed by 2 bases and 8 bases, with 16 bases remaining between them. CDR3 loop: CASSYRGRLLDEQFF. The CDR3 nucleotides read TGTGCCAGCAGTTACCGAGGGAGGCTCCTAGATGAGCAGTTCTTC.

In its sample, this clone was seen a few times. V and J are TRBV11-3 and TRBJ2-6; 7 nucleotides agree with TRBD1. Germline V CDR1 and CDR2: SGHNT, YENEEA. J was trimmed by 0 bases and V by 5 bases; bases with no gene match: 7. The CDR3 totals 17 residues. The DNA of the CDR3 is TGTGCCAGCAGCCCCCGACAGGGAACCTCTGGGGCCAACGTCCTGACTTTC. Translation gives CASSPRQGTSGANVLTF.

V and J are TRBV29-1 and TRBJ2-7, with 8 bases aligning to TRBD2. CDR3 length: 14 amino acids. In germline, CDR1 is SQVTM, CDR2 ANQGSEA. The trim removed 4 bases at V and 5 bases at J, leaving 10 bases unmatched. The CDR3, as DNA: TGCAGCGTTGGTAGGAGCGGGGGTGAAGACGAGCAGTACTTC. Translated: CSVGRSGGEDEQYF.

This chain uses TRBV6-8 with TRBJ1-2; D is ambiguous. Deletions cut 6 bases from V and 2 bases from J, with 13 bases between. Looked up from germline, CDR1 is MNHGY and CDR2 is SAAAGT. This CDR3 has 14 residues. The chain's CDR3 is CASSRGDRNYGYTF. The CDR3 DNA follows: TGTGCCAGCAGCCGTGGTGACCGCAACTATGGCTACACCTTC.

This clone was seen a few times. The J gene is TRBJ2-2, the V gene TRBV19, with D possibly TRBD1 on 5 matching bases. CDR1 and CDR2 from the germline V gene are LNHDA and SQIVND (reference sequence). The V gene lost 6 bases and the J gene lost 6 bases, with 11 bases spanning the gap. The CDR3 sequence is 13 residues long. The CDR3 reads CASRQGIPGELFF. DNA for the CDR3: TGTGCCAGTAGGCAGGGAATCCCCGGGGAGCTGTTTTTT. The whole variable domain, remainder taken from reference TRBV19 and TRBJ2-2, is DGGITQSPKYLFRKEGQNVTLSCEQNLNHDAMYWYRQDPGQGLRLIYYSQIVNDFQKGDIAEGYSVSREKKESFPLTVTSAQKNPTAFYLCASRQGIPGELFFGEGSRLTVL.

This clone was counted between two and nine times. The rearrangement links TRBV6-8 to TRBJ2-1; TRBD1 matches 10 bases. This CDR3 is built from 14 residues. Trimming took 7 bases from V and 6 from J; bases not matched to a gene: 6. The germline gives CDR1 MNHGY, CDR2 SAAAGT. Written as DNA, the CDR3 is TGTGCCAGCAAACCGGGACAGGGGTTCAATGAGCAGTTCTTC. Amino acid sequence: CASKPGQGFNEQFF.

This clone was seen only a few times. The CDR3: CASSEAFSYEQYF. In DNA form, the CDR3 reads TGTGCCAGCAGTGAAGCCTTCTCCTACGAGCAGTACTTC. V is TRBV6-1 and J is TRBJ2-7; D remains unclear. V gave up 0 bases and J gave up 0 bases, with 3 bases separating them. CDR1 and CDR2 from the germline V gene are MNHNS and SASEGT. CDR3 length: 13 amino acids.

The chain carries TRBV11-3 and TRBJ2-7; 12 nucleotides align to TRBD2. Looked up from germline, CDR1 is SGHNT and CDR2 is YENEEA. The V gene end was trimmed by 4 bases and the J gene end by 4 bases; junction bases not matched to a gene: 2. This CDR3 comprises 14 residues. The CDR3 protein is CASSWTSGEYEQYF. DNA for the CDR3: TGTGCCAGCAGCTGGACTAGCGGGGAGTACGAGCAGTACTTC.

This clone is large within its sample. This chain joins TRBV6-8 and TRBJ1-4; TRBD1 agrees at 8 bases. This CDR3 is built from 13 residues. After removal of 6 bases from V and 6 bases from J, the junction contained 3 bases not matched to a gene. CDR1 MNHGY and CDR2 SAAAGT come from the germline V gene. CDR3 DNA sequence: TGTGCCAGCAGAGACAGGGGCTATGAAAAACTGTTTTTT. It translates to CASRDRGYEKLFF.